The rows below give T cell receptor beta chains drawn from one sample of a study of cytomegalovirus exposure and HLA in healthy donors. Produced via immunoSEQ multiplex PCR; TCRdb's table is partial and in-frame only. The sample lists 65,000 to 70,000 clones, around 78% occurring once. Material for sequencing was PBMCs. These receptors were collected from a man between 50 and 59 years old in good health and CMV-seronegative. CDR3s include the opening cysteine and the closing phenylalanine or tryptophan. The D gene is left open where the match is weak. The size entry is marked missing in some rows and otherwise reads once, few, many or a size class.

TGTGCCAGCAGCCCGTCTCTAGCGGGCACAGATACGCAGTATTTT | CASSPSLAGTDTQYF | TRBV4-2 | TRBD2 | TRBJ2-3 | NA
TGTGCCAGCTCTGGTACAGGGAGGGCTGAAGCTTTCTTT | CASSGTGRAEAFF | TRBV2 | NA | TRBJ1-1 | NA
TGCGCCAGCAGTGAGACAGGGGGAAATCAGCCCCAGCATTTT | CASSETGGNQPQHF | TRBV10-2 | TRBD1 | TRBJ1-5 | NA
TGTGCCAGCAGCCCAACCGGGACTAGCGATTCCCATGAGCAGTTCTTC | CASSPTGTSDSHEQFF | TRBV11-3 | TRBD2 | TRBJ2-1 | NA
TGCGCCAGCAGCCAAGATCGCGGAGGGCTCACTGAAGCTTTCTTT | CASSQDRGGLTEAFF | TRBV4-3 | NA | TRBJ1-1 | NA
TGTGCCAGTACCATTGTAGAAAGGGGGCCGAACACCGGGGAGCTGTTTTTT | CASTIVERGPNTGELFF | TRBV19 | TRBD1 | TRBJ2-2 | NA
TGTGCCAGCAGCACGGGACTAGCGGGAGTTTCAGATACGCAGTATTTT | CASSTGLAGVSDTQYF | TRBV7-9 | TRBD2 | TRBJ2-3 | NA
TGTGCCTGGTCTTACGGCGGGAGCACAGATACGCAGTATTTT | CAWSYGGSTDTQYF | TRBV30 | NA | TRBJ2-3 | few
TGCGCCAGCAGCGTCCAGACAGGCGGGAACACTGAAGCTTTCTTT | CASSVQTGGNTEAFF | TRBV5-1 | NA | TRBJ1-1 | NA
TGTGCCAGCAGTTTAGAAGGGACTCCCCGCAACTATGGCTACACCTTC | CASSLEGTPRNYGYTF | TRBV28 | NA | TRBJ1-2 | few
TGTGCCAGCAGCGTGCTAGGGGGCCTGAGGCAGCCCCAGCATTTT | CASSVLGGLRQPQHF | TRBV5-8 | TRBD1 | TRBJ1-5 | NA
TGTGCCTGGAGTGCCGGGAGGGTAAGCTACGAGCAGTACTTC | CAWSAGRVSYEQYF | TRBV30 | TRBD2 | TRBJ2-7 | NA
TGTGCCTGGCCGAGACAGGGTAGCAACACCATATATTTT | CAWPRQGSNTIYF | TRBV30 | TRBD1 | TRBJ1-3 | NA
TGTGCCAGCAGCTTGTTGTCAGGGGGATCGACATTCAATGAGCAGTTCTTC | CASSLLSGGSTFNEQFF | TRBV5-6 | TRBD1 | TRBJ2-1 | NA
TGTGCCAGCAGCTTAGATGGAGCAGGGGTAGGAGAGACCCAGTACTTC | CASSLDGAGVGETQYF | TRBV11-2 | NA | TRBJ2-5 | once
TGCGCCAGCAGCTCCGGGTTCACCTACGAGCAGTACTTC | CASSSGFTYEQYF | TRBV10-1 | NA | TRBJ2-7 | NA